This TCR beta chain was retrieved from a study of T cell changes during pregnancy in multiple sclerosis. Deletions cut 4 bases from V and 4 bases from J, with 22 bases between. Germline V gene sequence: CDR1 KGHSH, CDR2 LQKENI. The CDR3 length is 18 residues. Sequencing used immunoSEQ multiplex PCR; TCRdb keeps in-frame clones, though not all of them. The sample comprises roughly 51,000 clones, 92% of which are singletons, and about 0.18% rests with the top ten. This sequence originates from a female donor in good health, enrolled as a control in a pregnancy study. The sample consisted of CD4+ T cells from peripheral blood mononuclear cells, taken after pregnancy. The chain is built from TRBV18 and TRBJ2-2; tentative D call: TRBD1 (6 bases). The CDR3 reads CASSHGDTGTSGTGELFF. In nucleotides, the CDR3 is TGTGCCAGCTCACACGGAGATACCGGGACATCAGGCACCGGGGAGCTGTTTTTT.